The 15 T cell receptor beta chains listed next were all sequenced from one sample in a study of cytomegalovirus exposure and HLA in healthy donors. Sequencing used immunoSEQ multiplex PCR; TCRdb keeps in-frame clones, though not all of them. The repertoire holds more than 300,000 clones, with around 86% as singletons. Sequenced: PBMCs. All receptors derive from a woman younger than 30 in good health and CMV-seronegative.

This sequence joins TRBV7-9 and TRBJ2-7, with 13 bases that match TRBD2. In germline, CDR1 is SEHNR, CDR2 FQNEAQ (reference sequence). Trimming took 3 bases from V and 1 from J; bases not matched to a gene: 12. This CDR3 is built from 19 residues. This CDR3 is CASSFGRGLAGVRSYEQYF. DNA of the CDR3: TGTGCCAGCAGCTTCGGGCGAGGACTAGCGGGAGTTCGATCCTACGAGCAGTACTTC.

V and J are TRBV27 and TRBJ1-1, with 8 nucleotides matching TRBD1. The CDR3 loop spans 14 amino acids. After removal of 3 bases from V and 7 bases from J, the junction contained 7 bases not matched to a gene. Germline values: CDR1 MNHEY, CDR2 SMNVEV (reference sequence). The CDR3 loop is CASSLTGERGEAFF. CDR3 DNA: TGTGCCAGCAGTTTGACAGGGGAGAGGGGTGAAGCTTTCTTT.

CDR3 bases: TGTGCCAGCACCCCGACTTGGACAGCGGAGACCCAGTACTTC. This encodes CASTPTWTAETQYF. The V and J genes are TRBV25-1 and TRBJ2-5; TRBD1 might be the D (6 bases). Germline CDR1 is MGHDK and CDR2 is SYGVNS. The V end was cut by 7 bases, the J end by 5 bases, with 17 bases between. The CDR3 extends over 14 amino acids.

This rearrangement joins TRBV29-1 to TRBJ2-5, with 10 bases lining up with TRBD2. The CDR3 has 15 residues. CDR1 and CDR2 (germline): SQVTM, ANQGSEA. Trimming cost V 6 bases and J 4 bases; bases outside gene matches: 11. CDR3 amino acids: CSVRGVSGRGETQYF. The DNA of the CDR3 is TGCAGCGTCCGGGGGGTGAGCGGGAGGGGAGAGACCCAGTACTTC.

V is TRBV5-4 and J is TRBJ2-7, with D perhaps TRBD2 (6 bases). The V end lost 4 bases, the J end lost 2 bases, and 13 bases lay between the germline ends. CDR3 length equals 14 residues. The germline CDR1 and CDR2 sequences are SGHNT and YYREEE (reference sequence). The CDR3 bases are TGTGCCAGCAGCATTACCGGGGGTCCCTACGAGCAGTACTTC. It yields the protein CASSITGGPYEQYF.

The rearrangement joins TRBV28 to TRBJ2-5; a weak D match, TRBD2 (5 bases). The germline gives CDR1 MDHEN, CDR2 SYDVKM. V lost 4 bases and J lost 8, with 20 bases in between. The length of the CDR3 is 15 residues. The CDR3 DNA reads TGTGCCAGCAGTTCGCCCTTGGCGGGCCGTTTCACCCAGTACTTC. Translating it yields CASSSPLAGRFTQYF.

The count of this clone is one. The genes are TRBV28 and TRBJ2-7; D gene ambiguous. CDR3 length equals 15 residues. Trimming shortened V by 4 bases and J by 0 bases, and 13 bases separated the two germline ends. Germline V gene sequence: CDR1 MDHEN, CDR2 SYDVKM. The CDR3 nucleotides read TGTGCCAGCAGTTCCTCGGCAGGTACCTCCTACGAGCAGTACTTC. It encodes CASSSSAGTSYEQYF.

The CDR3 DNA reads as TGTGCCAGCAGCTTAGTAGGGGGATACAGGGGCCCCTACGAGCAGTACTTC. Its translation is CASSLVGGYRGPYEQYF. This rearrangement joins TRBV7-8 to TRBJ2-7; TRBD1 agrees at 7 bases. Looked up from germline, CDR1 is SGHVS and CDR2 is FQNEAQ. This CDR3 region has 17 residues. The V gene end was trimmed by 1 base and the J gene end by 2 bases; junction bases not matched to a gene: 11.

The genes are TRBV30 and TRBJ2-7; perhaps TRBD1 as D (5 bases). The V end was cut by 1 base, the J end by 4 bases, with 8 bases between. From germline, CDR1 is GTSNPN and CDR2 SVGIG (reference sequence). The length of the CDR3 is 12 residues. The CDR3 region is CAWSAQGYEQYF. The CDR3 DNA is TGTGCCTGGAGTGCCCAGGGTTACGAGCAGTACTTC.

V and J are TRBV4-3 and TRBJ2-2; a weak D match, TRBD1 (5 bases). V shed 5 bases and J shed 7 bases, with 11 bases lying between them. CDR3 length: 13 residues. In germline, CDR1 is LGHNA, CDR2 YSLEER. The CDR3 sequence: CASSSQANGELFF. CDR3 coding DNA: TGCGCCAGCAGCTCACAGGCGAACGGGGAGCTGTTTTTT.

The CDR3 DNA follows: TGCGCCAGCAGCCAAGGCCTAGCGGCAACCTACGAGCAGTACTTC. This encodes CASSQGLAATYEQYF. This chain links TRBV4-1 with TRBJ2-7; 7 nucleotides line up with TRBD2. Trimming cost V 1 base and J 2 bases; bases outside gene matches: 5. Germline V lookup: CDR1 MGHRA, CDR2 YSYEKL. The CDR3 loop spans 15 amino acids.

The gene calls are TRBV4-3 and TRBJ1-5; D perhaps matches TRBD1 (6 bases). The CDR3 runs 15 residues. The germline V gene has CDR1 LGHNA and CDR2 YSLEER. V was shortened by 0 bases and J by 4 bases, with 10 bases between the two germline ends. This CDR3 is CASSQEGGPNQPQHF. The CDR3 DNA sequence: TGCGCCAGCAGCCAAGAGGGGGGGCCAAATCAGCCCCAGCATTTT.

The chain is built from TRBV7-3 and TRBJ2-7; 10 positions match TRBD2. J was trimmed by 5 bases and V by 4 bases; bases with no gene match: 5. This CDR3 spans 14 amino acids. CDR1 SGHTA and CDR2 FQGTGA come from the germline V gene. The DNA for the CDR3 is TGTGCCAGCAGCTCGGGGCTAGCGGGAGACGAGCAGTACTTC. It codes for CASSSGLAGDEQYF.

V gene TRBV27 combines with J gene TRBJ2-7, with 12 bases lining up with TRBD2. The CDR3 is 14 amino acids. Germline loops: CDR1 MNHEY, CDR2 SMNVEV (reference sequence). After removal of 11 bases from V and 3 bases from J, the junction contained 8 bases not matched to a gene. The CDR3 loop is CASQRLAGDYEQYF. CDR3 DNA: TGTGCCTCCCAACGACTAGCGGGGGACTACGAGCAGTACTTC.

V and J are TRBV2 and TRBJ1-3; D is possibly TRBD1 (6 bases). This CDR3 has 16 residues. Trimming took off 0 bases at V and 2 bases at J, with 11 bases between the two ends. CDR1 and CDR2 from the germline V gene are SNHLY and FYNNEI. The CDR3 reads CASSEAGEGAGNTIYF. DNA for the CDR3: TGTGCCAGCAGTGAAGCGGGGGAGGGGGCTGGAAACACCATATATTTT.